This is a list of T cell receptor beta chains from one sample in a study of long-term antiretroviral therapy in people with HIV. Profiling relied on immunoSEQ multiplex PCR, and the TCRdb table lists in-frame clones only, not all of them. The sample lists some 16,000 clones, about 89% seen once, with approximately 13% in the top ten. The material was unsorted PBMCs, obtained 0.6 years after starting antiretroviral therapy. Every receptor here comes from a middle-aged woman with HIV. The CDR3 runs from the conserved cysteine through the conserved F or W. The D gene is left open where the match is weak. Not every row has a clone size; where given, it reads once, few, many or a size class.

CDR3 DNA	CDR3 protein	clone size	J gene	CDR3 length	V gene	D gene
TGTGCCTGGAGTCCAGGGGTCTATGGCTACACCTTC	CAWSPGVYGYTF	-	TRBJ1-2	12	TRBV30	-
TGTGCCAGCAGTTACTCGGCTTCAGGGAACACTGAAGCTTTCTTT	CASSYSASGNTEAFF	-	TRBJ1-1	15	TRBV6-5	-
TGTGCCAGCAGTTCCACAGGGATTAACACTGAAGCTTTCTTT	CASSSTGINTEAFF	-	TRBJ1-1	14	TRBV6-5	-
TGTGCCATCAATCAGGGGGATCGAACTGAAGCTTTCTTT	CAINQGDRTEAFF	-	TRBJ1-1	13	TRBV10-3	TRBD1
TGTGCCAGCAGCTTAGCTGGAGGGTCCTATGGCTACACCTTC	CASSLAGGSYGYTF	-	TRBJ1-2	14	TRBV11-2	-
TGTGCCAGCAGCGTAGGAAGGTCAGGGGTTGACTATGGCTACACCTTC	CASSVGRSGVDYGYTF	-	TRBJ1-2	16	TRBV9	-
TGTGCCAGCAGCTTCGGGACAGAAGACTACGAGCAGTACTTC	CASSFGTEDYEQYF	-	TRBJ2-7	14	TRBV13	TRBD1
TGCGCCAGCAGCCCCTACACCGGGGAGCTGTTTTTT	CASSPYTGELFF	-	TRBJ2-2	12	TRBV4-3	-
TGTGCCAGCAGCCAGAGGACCTCTGGAAACACCATATATTTT	CASSQRTSGNTIYF	few	TRBJ1-3	14	TRBV7-9	-
TGTGCCAGCAGCTTCGGTCCGGGACAGGTCCACTTT	CASSFGPGQVHF	few	TRBJ1-6	12	TRBV7-9	TRBD1
TGTGCCAGCAGCTTAGCTGGGACGTCATCGGCCCAGACCCAGTACTTC	CASSLAGTSSAQTQYF	-	TRBJ2-5	16	TRBV11-2	-
TGTGCCAGCAGCCCCGGAGTATTGACCTACGAGCAGTACTTC	CASSPGVLTYEQYF	-	TRBJ2-7	14	TRBV7-9	-
TGTGCCAGCAGTGTCCCAGGACAGGCAACCGGGGAGCTGTTTTTT	CASSVPGQATGELFF	-	TRBJ2-2	15	TRBV6-1	TRBD1
TGTGCCAGCAGTCTCGCGACAGGGGGGCGGGACTATGGCTACACCTTC	CASSLATGGRDYGYTF	-	TRBJ1-2	16	TRBV4-2	TRBD1
TGCGCCAGCAGCTTGGCCCGGGCAATCCCTAGCACAGATACGCAGTATTTT	CASSLARAIPSTDTQYF	-	TRBJ2-3	17	TRBV5-1	-
TGCGCCAGCAGCCAAGAGTTGCCTTATAATTCACCCCTCCACTTT	CASSQELPYNSPLHF	-	TRBJ1-6	15	TRBV4-3	-
TGTGCCAGCAGTGAAGCTACGGACAGATCCTATGGCTACACCTTC	CASSEATDRSYGYTF	-	TRBJ1-2	15	TRBV6-1	-
TGTGCCAGCAGCAAAGGGAGTATGGGGTTCTCCTACGAGCAGTACTTC	CASSKGSMGFSYEQYF	-	TRBJ2-7	16	TRBV21-1	-
TGTGCCAGCAGCTCTAAAATTAACACTGAAGCTTTCTTT	CASSSKINTEAFF	-	TRBJ1-1	13	TRBV7-2	-
TGTGCCAGCAGCTTGGCGTTTCGGGACAGGGGTGAAAAACTGTTTTTT	CASSLAFRDRGEKLFF	-	TRBJ1-4	16	TRBV5-6	TRBD1
TGCGCCAGCAGCCCCGTTGGGACAGGGGATTTCTATGGCTACACCTTC	CASSPVGTGDFYGYTF	-	TRBJ1-2	16	TRBV5-1	TRBD1
TGTGCCAGCTCACCGGTGACAGGGAGTGTAAGGGCTTTCTTT	CASSPVTGSVRAFF	once	TRBJ1-1	14	TRBV18	TRBD1
TGTGCCAGCAGCGCCCTAACAGGGACAGATACGCAGTATTTT	CASSALTGTDTQYF	-	TRBJ2-3	14	TRBV7-2	-
TGTGCCAGCAGCGACCCGGGACAGGGGCTATCCTACAATGAGCAGTTCTTC	CASSDPGQGLSYNEQFF	-	TRBJ2-1	17	TRBV7-9	TRBD1
TGTGCCAGCAGTGAATTTCGTGATTCCGGCTACACCTTC	CASSEFRDSGYTF	-	TRBJ1-2	13	TRBV25-1	-
TGTGCCATCAGGGGGACAGGGGGTTCGCAAGAGACCCAGTACTTC	CAIRGTGGSQETQYF	-	TRBJ2-5	15	TRBV10-3	TRBD1
TGTGCCAGCAGTATAAGGGGGGAGCTGTTTTTT	CASSIRGELFF	few	TRBJ2-2	11	TRBV7-9	-
TGCGCCAGCAGCTTGGAATCAGGGATTAACTATGGCTACACCTTC	CASSLESGINYGYTF	-	TRBJ1-2	15	TRBV5-1	-
TGTGCCAGCCTTATTTTGCACGAGCAGTACTTC	CASLILHEQYF	-	TRBJ2-7	11	TRBV6-1	-
TGCGCCAGCAGCAAGGGACTAGCGGACTCCTACAATGAGCAGTTCTTC	CASSKGLADSYNEQFF	-	TRBJ2-1	16	TRBV5-1	TRBD2
TGTGCCAGCAGTTTACAGGGACCCAATAATTCACCCCTCCACTTT	CASSLQGPNNSPLHF	-	TRBJ1-6	15	TRBV27	-
TGTGCCAGCGCCCTAGCGGGGGCCTACGAGCAGTACTTC	CASALAGAYEQYF	-	TRBJ2-7	13	TRBV7-2	TRBD2
TGTGCCACCAGCAGAGATCAGGCGGCTAAGGGGGCTTTCTTT	CATSRDQAAKGAFF	-	TRBJ1-1	14	TRBV15	-
TGTGCCAGTATAGCGTCGTCAGCCATTAACTATGGCTACACCTTC	CASIASSAINYGYTF	few	TRBJ1-2	15	TRBV19	-
TGCGCCAGCAGTCTTTCTGGGGGCAGCAATCAGCCCCAGCATTTT	CASSLSGGSNQPQHF	-	TRBJ1-5	15	TRBV4-3	-
TGCGCCAGCAGTGAACTCGCAGACAATGAGCAGTTCTTC	CASSELADNEQFF	few	TRBJ2-1	13	TRBV10-1	-
TGTGCCAGCAGCTTAGCCGGGACAGGGTATGGCTACACCTTC	CASSLAGTGYGYTF	few	TRBJ1-2	14	TRBV7-9	TRBD1
TGCGCCAGCAGCCCTAACAGGGGGATGGAAAAACTGTTTTTT	CASSPNRGMEKLFF	-	TRBJ1-4	14	TRBV5-1	TRBD1
TGTGCCAGCAGCTTGTTTCTCGTGGGGGCGATCGGGGAGCTGTTTTTT	CASSLFLVGAIGELFF	-	TRBJ2-2	16	TRBV5-6	-
TGTGCCAGCTCACCCCCGGGGACAGGGTCACCGTACGAGCAGTACTTC	CASSPPGTGSPYEQYF	-	TRBJ2-7	16	TRBV18	TRBD1
TGTGCCAGCAGCCTTCTAGCGGGGGCCTACGAGCAGTACTTC	CASSLLAGAYEQYF	-	TRBJ2-7	14	TRBV6-5	TRBD2
TGCGCCAGCAGCCAACATGACAAGGGGAATCAGCCCCAGCATTTT	CASSQHDKGNQPQHF	-	TRBJ1-5	15	TRBV4-3	-
TGTGCCACCAGCAGAGAAACAGGGATAGGCACCTACGAGCAGTACTTC	CATSRETGIGTYEQYF	-	TRBJ2-7	16	TRBV15	-
TGCACCAGCAGCCGACAGTGGGAGGGGCGAGCTAACTATGGCTACACCTTC	CTSSRQWEGRANYGYTF	-	TRBJ1-2	17	TRBV1	-
TGCGCCAGCAGCTTGGTTGGACTAGCTGATACGCAGTATTTT	CASSLVGLADTQYF	-	TRBJ2-3	14	TRBV5-1	TRBD2
TGTGCCAGCAGCTTACAACTAGCGGGGGGGGATACAGATACGCAGTATTTT	CASSLQLAGGDTDTQYF	-	TRBJ2-3	17	TRBV7-2	TRBD2
TGTGCCAGCAGCTTATACAGGGTTATGTTGGATACGCAGTATTTT	CASSLYRVMLDTQYF	once	TRBJ2-3	15	TRBV5-6	-
TGTGCCAGCAGTGACCTGTCTAGCAATCAGCCCCAGCATTTT	CASSDLSSNQPQHF	-	TRBJ1-5	14	TRBV6-1	-
TGTGCCAGTAGTCCTGGGACTAGCACAGATACGCAGTATTTT	CASSPGTSTDTQYF	-	TRBJ2-3	14	TRBV19	-
TGTGCCAGCAGTGGGCAGGAGCCCGGCTCTGGAAACACCATATATTTT	CASSGQEPGSGNTIYF	-	TRBJ1-3	16	TRBV2	-
TGCAGCGTTGAATTTGGCAGGGGGGAGCCTGAAGCTTTCTTT	CSVEFGRGEPEAFF	-	TRBJ1-1	14	TRBV29-1	TRBD1
TGCGCCAGCAGCTTGGAAGAGGGGAGACGGGCTTTCTTT	CASSLEEGRRAFF	-	TRBJ1-1	13	TRBV5-1	-
TGTGCCAGCAGCTCCGCCGCGGGGTTCAACGAGCAGTACTTC	CASSSAAGFNEQYF	-	TRBJ2-7	14	TRBV7-2	-
TGTGCCAGCAGCTTAGCGGCGGCTGGGGATAGTTATAATTCACCCCTCCACTTT	CASSLAAAGDSYNSPLHF	-	TRBJ1-6	18	TRBV7-9	-
TGTGCCAGCAGCTTGGGGTCCCAGGAGTCTTACGAGCAGTACTTC	CASSLGSQESYEQYF	-	TRBJ2-7	15	TRBV5-4	-
TGTGCCAGCAGCCCACTTACACAGGGATTCCATGCCCAGCATTTT	CASSPLTQGFHAQHF	few	TRBJ1-5	15	TRBV7-2	-
TGTGCCATCAGTGAGGAGGGGGGGACTAACACTGAAGCTTTCTTT	CAISEEGGTNTEAFF	-	TRBJ1-1	15	TRBV10-3	-